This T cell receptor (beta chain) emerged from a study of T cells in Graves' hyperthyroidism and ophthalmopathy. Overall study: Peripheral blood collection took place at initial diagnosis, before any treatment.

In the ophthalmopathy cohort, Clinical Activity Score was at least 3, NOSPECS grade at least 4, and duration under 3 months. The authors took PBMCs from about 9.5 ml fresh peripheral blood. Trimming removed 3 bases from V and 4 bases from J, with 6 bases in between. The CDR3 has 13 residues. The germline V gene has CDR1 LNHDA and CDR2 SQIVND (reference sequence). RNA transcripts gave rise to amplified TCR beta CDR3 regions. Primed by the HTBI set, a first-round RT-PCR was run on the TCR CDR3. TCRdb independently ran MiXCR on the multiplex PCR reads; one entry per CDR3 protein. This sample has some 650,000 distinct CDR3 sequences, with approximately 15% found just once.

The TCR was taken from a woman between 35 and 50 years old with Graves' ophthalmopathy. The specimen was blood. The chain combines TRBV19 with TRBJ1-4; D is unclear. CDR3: CASSIRNNEKLFF. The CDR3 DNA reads TGTGCCAGTAGTATTCGGAATAATGAAAAACTGTTTTTT.